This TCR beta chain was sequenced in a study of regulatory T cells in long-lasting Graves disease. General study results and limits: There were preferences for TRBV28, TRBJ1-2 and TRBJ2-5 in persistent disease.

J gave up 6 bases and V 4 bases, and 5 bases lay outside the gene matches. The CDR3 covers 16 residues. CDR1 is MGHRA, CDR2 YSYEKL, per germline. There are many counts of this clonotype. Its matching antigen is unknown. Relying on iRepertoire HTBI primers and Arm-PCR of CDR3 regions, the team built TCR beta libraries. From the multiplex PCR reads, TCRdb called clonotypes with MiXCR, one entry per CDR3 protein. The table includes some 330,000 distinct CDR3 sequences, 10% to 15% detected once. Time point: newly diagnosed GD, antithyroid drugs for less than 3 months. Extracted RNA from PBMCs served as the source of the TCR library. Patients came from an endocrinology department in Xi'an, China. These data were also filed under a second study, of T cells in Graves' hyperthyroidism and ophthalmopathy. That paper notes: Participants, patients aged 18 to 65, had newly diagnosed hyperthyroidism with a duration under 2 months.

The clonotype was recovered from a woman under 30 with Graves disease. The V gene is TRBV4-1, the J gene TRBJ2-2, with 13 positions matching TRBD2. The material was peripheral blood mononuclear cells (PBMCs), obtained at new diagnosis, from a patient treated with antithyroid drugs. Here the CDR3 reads CASSPGLAGRSGELFF. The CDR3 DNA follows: TGCGCCAGCAGCCCGGGACTAGCGGGGAGGTCCGGGGAGCTGTTTTTT.